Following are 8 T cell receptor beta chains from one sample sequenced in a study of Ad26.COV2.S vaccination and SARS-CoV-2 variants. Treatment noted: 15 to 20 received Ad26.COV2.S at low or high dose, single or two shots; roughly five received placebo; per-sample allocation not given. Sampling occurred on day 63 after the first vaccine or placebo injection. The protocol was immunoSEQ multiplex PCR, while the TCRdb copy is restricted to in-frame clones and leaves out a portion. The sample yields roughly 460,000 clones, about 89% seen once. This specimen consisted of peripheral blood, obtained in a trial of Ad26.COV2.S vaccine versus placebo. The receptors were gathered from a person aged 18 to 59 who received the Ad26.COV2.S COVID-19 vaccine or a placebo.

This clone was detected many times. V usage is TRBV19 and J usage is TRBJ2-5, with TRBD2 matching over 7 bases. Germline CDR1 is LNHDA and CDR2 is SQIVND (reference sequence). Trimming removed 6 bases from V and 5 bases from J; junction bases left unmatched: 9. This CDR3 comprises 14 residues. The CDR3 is CASSSTSRTETQYF. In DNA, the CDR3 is TGTGCCAGTAGCTCGACTAGCCGGACCGAGACCCAGTACTTC.

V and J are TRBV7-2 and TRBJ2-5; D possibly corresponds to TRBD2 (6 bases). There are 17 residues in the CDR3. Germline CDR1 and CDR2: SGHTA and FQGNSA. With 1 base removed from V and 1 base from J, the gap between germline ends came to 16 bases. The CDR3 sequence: CASSLVATGATQETQYF. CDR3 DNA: TGTGCCAGCAGCTTAGTTGCGACGGGAGCCACCCAAGAGACCCAGTACTTC.

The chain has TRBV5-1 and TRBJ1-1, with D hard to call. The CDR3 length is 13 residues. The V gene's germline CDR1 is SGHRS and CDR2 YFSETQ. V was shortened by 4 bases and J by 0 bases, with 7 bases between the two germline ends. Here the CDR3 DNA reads TGCGCCAGCAGCGGGAGGGTGAACACTGAAGCTTTCTTT. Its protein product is CASSGRVNTEAFF.

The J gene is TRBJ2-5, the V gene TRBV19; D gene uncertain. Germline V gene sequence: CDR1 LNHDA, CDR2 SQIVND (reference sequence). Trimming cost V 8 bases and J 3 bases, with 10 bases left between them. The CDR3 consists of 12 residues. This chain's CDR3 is CASGPRKETQYF. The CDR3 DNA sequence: TGTGCCAGTGGGCCCCGGAAAGAGACCCAGTACTTC.

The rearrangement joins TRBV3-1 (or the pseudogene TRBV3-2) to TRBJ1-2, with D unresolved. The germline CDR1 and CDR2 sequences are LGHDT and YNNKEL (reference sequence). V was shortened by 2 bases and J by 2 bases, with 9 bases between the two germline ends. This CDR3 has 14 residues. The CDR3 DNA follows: TGTGCCAGCAGCCAAAGACATGACAACTATGGCTACACCTTC. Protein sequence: CASSQRHDNYGYTF.

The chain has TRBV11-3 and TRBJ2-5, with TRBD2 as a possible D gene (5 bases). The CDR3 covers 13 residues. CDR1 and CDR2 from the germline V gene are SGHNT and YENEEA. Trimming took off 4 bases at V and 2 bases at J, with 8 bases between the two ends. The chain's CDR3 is CASSWTAQETQYF. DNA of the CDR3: TGTGCCAGCAGCTGGACTGCTCAAGAGACCCAGTACTTC.

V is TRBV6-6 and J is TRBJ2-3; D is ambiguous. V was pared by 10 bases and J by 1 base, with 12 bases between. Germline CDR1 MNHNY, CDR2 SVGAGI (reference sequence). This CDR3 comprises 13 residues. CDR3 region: CATVPHRTDTQYF. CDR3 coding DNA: TGTGCCACTGTCCCTCACCGCACAGATACGCAGTATTTT.

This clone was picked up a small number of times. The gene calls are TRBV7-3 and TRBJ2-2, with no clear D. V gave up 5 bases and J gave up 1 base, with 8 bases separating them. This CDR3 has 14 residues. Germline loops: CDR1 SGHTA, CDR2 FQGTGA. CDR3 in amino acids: CASSPGVNTGELFF. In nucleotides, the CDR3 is TGTGCCAGCAGCCCAGGAGTGAACACCGGGGAGCTGTTTTTT. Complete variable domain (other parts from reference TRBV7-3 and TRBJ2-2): GAGVSQTPSNKVTEKGKYVELRCDPISGHTALYWYRQSLGQGPEFLIYFQGTGAADDSGLPNDRFFAVRPEGSVSTLKIQRTERGDSAVYLCASSPGVNTGELFFGEGSRLTVL.